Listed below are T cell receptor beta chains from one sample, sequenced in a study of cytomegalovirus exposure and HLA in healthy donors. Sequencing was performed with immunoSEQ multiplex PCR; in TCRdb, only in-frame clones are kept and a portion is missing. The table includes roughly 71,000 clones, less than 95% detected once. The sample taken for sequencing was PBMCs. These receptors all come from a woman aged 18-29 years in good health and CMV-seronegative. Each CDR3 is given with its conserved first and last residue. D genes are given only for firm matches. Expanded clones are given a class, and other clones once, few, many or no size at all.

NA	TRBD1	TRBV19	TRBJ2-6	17	TGTGCCAGTAGTCCCGGGACAGGGAGTTGGGGGGCCAACGTCCTGACTTTC	CASSPGTGSWGANVLTF
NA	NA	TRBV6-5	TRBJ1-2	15	TGTGCCAGCAGTTACCGCAGTCAGAGGGGGGGAGGCTACACCTTC	CASSYRSQRGGGYTF
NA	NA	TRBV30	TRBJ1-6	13	TGTGCCTGGAGTGTTCACCCCACTAGACCCCTCCACTTT	CAWSVHPTRPLHF
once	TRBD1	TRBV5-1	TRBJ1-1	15	TGCGCCAGCAGCCCCCGGACAGGCATGAACACTGAAGCTTTCTTT	CASSPRTGMNTEAFF
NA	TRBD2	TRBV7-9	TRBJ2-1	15	TGTGCCAGCAGCTTAGTGGCCAGCGGGGGGCCTCAGCAGTTCTTC	CASSLVASGGPQQFF
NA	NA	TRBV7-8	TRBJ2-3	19	TGTGCCAGCCGAAAACCCTCAGTGGCGGGGGCGATTTACACAGATACGCAGTATTTT	CASRKPSVAGAIYTDTQYF
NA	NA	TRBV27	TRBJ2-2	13	TGTGCCAGCAGAGGGGTGTTGGGCGGGGAGCTGTTTTTT	CASRGVLGGELFF
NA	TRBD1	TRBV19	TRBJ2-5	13	TGTGCCAGTAGTTCACAGGGGAGAGAGACCCAGTACTTC	CASSSQGRETQYF
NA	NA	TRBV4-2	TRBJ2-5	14	TGTGCCAGCAGCCAAGACGGGGGGCGGGAGACCCAGTACTTC	CASSQDGGRETQYF
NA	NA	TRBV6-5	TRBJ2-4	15	TGTGCCAGCAGCAAGACACAGGGCCGGGGGGACATTCAGTACTTC	CASSKTQGRGDIQYF
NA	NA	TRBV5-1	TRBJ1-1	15	TGCGCCAGCAGCAATATAAATGGGGGGGACACTGAAGCTTTCTTT	CASSNINGGDTEAFF
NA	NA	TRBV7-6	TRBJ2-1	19	TGTGCCAGCAGCTTAGCCCTTTCGGGGGGCCTCCGCTCCTACAATGAGCAGTTCTTC	CASSLALSGGLRSYNEQFF
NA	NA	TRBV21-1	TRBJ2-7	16	TGTGCCAGCAGACCTAAAGGGGACAGGACTTCCTACGAGCAGTACTTC	CASRPKGDRTSYEQYF
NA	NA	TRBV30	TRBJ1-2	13	TGTGCCTGGTCCTTAAGGGGTTCTCATGGCTACACCTTC	CAWSLRGSHGYTF
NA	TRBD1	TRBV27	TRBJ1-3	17	TGTGCCAGCAGTTCGAGACCGGGACAGGGAACTGGAAACACCATATATTTT	CASSSRPGQGTGNTIYF
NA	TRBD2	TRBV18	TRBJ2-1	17	TGTGCCAGCTCACTTGGACTAGCGGGGGGGCACGTGAATGAGCAGTTCTTC	CASSLGLAGGHVNEQFF
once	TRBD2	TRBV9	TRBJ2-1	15	TGTGCCAGCAGCGTAACTAGCGGGGCCTACAATGAGCAGTTCTTC	CASSVTSGAYNEQFF
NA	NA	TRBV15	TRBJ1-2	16	TGTGCCACCAGCAGACCAACTAGTGACCCAAACTATGGCTACACCTTC	CATSRPTSDPNYGYTF
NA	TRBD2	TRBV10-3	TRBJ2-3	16	TGTGCCATCAGTGAGTGGGCTAGCGGGAGCACAGATACGCAGTATTTT	CAISEWASGSTDTQYF
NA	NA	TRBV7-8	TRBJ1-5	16	TGTGCCAGTTCACAGAAAAGGCGTTATAGCAATCAGCCCCAGCATTTT	CASSQKRRYSNQPQHF
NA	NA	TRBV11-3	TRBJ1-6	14	TGTGCCAGCAGCTTAGGGGGGGGTGATTCACCCCTCCACTTT	CASSLGGGDSPLHF
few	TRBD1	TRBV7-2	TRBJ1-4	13	TGTGCCTTCATCAGGGGGCAGGGTGAAAAACTGTTTTTT	CAFIRGQGEKLFF
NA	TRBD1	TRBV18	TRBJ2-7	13	TGTGCCAGCTCACCGGGACAGAACTACGAGCAGTACTTC	CASSPGQNYEQYF
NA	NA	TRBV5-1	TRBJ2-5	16	TGCGCCAGCAGCATAAGGGGGGGTCTCACACAAGAGACCCAGTACTTC	CASSIRGGLTQETQYF
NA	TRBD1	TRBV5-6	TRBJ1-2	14	TGTGCCAGCAGCTTTCCCACAGGGGGCGATGGCTACACCTTC	CASSFPTGGDGYTF
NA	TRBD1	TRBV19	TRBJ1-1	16	TGTGCCAGTAGTATAGATATGGCGACAGGGGGCACTGAAGCTTTCTTT	CASSIDMATGGTEAFF
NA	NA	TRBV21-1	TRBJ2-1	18	NA	CASSVGGGTHSSYNEQFF
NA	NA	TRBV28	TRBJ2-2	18	TGTGCCAGCAGTTTTCTTGCGCACTCCCCCGCGAACACCGGGGAGCTGTTTTTT	CASSFLAHSPANTGELFF
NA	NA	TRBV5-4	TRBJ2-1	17	TGTGCCAGCAGCTTGCTGCCGGACAGAAAACACTACAATGAGCAGTTCTTC	CASSLLPDRKHYNEQFF
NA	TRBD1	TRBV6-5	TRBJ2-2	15	TGTGCCAGCAGTTACGGGACAGTGTTTGTCGGGGAGCTGTTTTTT	CASSYGTVFVGELFF
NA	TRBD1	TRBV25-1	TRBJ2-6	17	TGTGCCAGCAGTGGCCGGACAGGGAGCTCTGGGGCCAACGTCCTGACTTTC	CASSGRTGSSGANVLTF
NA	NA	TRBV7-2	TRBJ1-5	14	TGTGCCAGCAGCTTAGATTATGCAGGCCAGCCCCAGCATTTT	CASSLDYAGQPQHF
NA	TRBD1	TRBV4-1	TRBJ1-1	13	TGCGCCAGCAGCCACGGGACAGGTTCTGAAGCTTTCTTT	CASSHGTGSEAFF
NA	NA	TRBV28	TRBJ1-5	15	TGTGCCAGCAGCCCCAGAGGGAGGGGCGATCAGCCCCAGCATTTT	CASSPRGRGDQPQHF
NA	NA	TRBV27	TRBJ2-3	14	TGTGCCATACACAGCATGACGATCACAGATACGCAGTATTTT	CAIHSMTITDTQYF
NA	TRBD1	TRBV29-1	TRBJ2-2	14	TGCAGCGCCGGACAGGCGGGGAACACCGGGGAGCTGTTTTTT	CSAGQAGNTGELFF
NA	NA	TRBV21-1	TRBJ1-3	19	TGTGCCAGCAGCAGAGGGGCGGACAGGGGAAACTCCTCTGGAAACACCATATATTTT	CASSRGADRGNSSGNTIYF
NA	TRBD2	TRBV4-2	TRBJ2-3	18	TGTGCCAGCAGCCAAGAATTGTCTAGCGGGGGGGCCAGAGATACGCAGTATTTT	CASSQELSSGGARDTQYF
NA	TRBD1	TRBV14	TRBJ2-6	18	TGTGCCAGCAGCCCTAGGACAGGGGTCGGCTCTGGGGCCAACGTCCTGACTTTC	CASSPRTGVGSGANVLTF
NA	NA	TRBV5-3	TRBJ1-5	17	TGTGCCAGTGAAGTCAAGGACCAGGGCTGTGCGAATCAGCCCCAGCATTTT	CASEVKDQGCANQPQHF
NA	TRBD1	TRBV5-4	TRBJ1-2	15	TGTGCCAGCAGCCCGGCAGGGGGCGCGGACTATGGCTACACCTTC	CASSPAGGADYGYTF
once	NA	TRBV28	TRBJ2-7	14	TGTGCCAGCAGTGAGGATCGCTCTCGTAGGGAGCAGTACTTC	CASSEDRSRREQYF
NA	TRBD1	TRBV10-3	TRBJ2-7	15	TGTGCCATCACTTCCCCGACAGGGAACTCGTACGAGCAGTACTTC	CAITSPTGNSYEQYF
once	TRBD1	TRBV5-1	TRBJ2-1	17	TGCGCCAGCAGCCGCTTACAGGGGTCCCCCTCTTACAATGAGCAGTTCTTC	CASSRLQGSPSYNEQFF
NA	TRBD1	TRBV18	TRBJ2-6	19	TGTGCCAGCTCACCAGCTACGACAGGGGCGAGCTCTGGGGCCAACGTCCTGACTTTC	CASSPATTGASSGANVLTF
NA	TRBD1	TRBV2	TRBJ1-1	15	TGTGCCAGCAGTCGGGACAGGTACTCGAACACTGAAGCTTTCTTT	CASSRDRYSNTEAFF